Given below is one T cell receptor (beta chain) in context. Its antigen is still unknown. No base quality values were provided; no much bigger clone lies one nucleotide off. Preparation of the library involved the immunoSEQ multiplex PCR assay. A mixture of 60 forward primers for TCR Vbeta segments and 13 reverse primers for TCR Jbeta segments was used in the multiplex PCR. Amplification of the CDR3 region of rearranged TCR beta genes was performed with a multiplex PCR assay on genomic DNA. Amplified TCR beta libraries were sequenced as 87-base-pair reads on the Illumina HiSeq System. Processing in the source paper ran as follows. A later analysis tallied around 80 million unique TCR beta chains across the 666 repertoires, and about 12 million of those chains were shared by two or more donors. A nearest-neighbor algorithm error-corrected the raw reads and collapsed the reads into unique sequences, merging closely related sequences to remove PCR and sequencing errors. To assign V, D and J gene segments, CDR3 sequences were aligned to IMGT reference sequences. For a sequence to be retained, a match of at least six nucleotides to both a V gene segment and a J gene segment was required. A rearrangement counted as productive if the CDR3 had no stop codons and remained in frame with V and J, and every other rearrangement counted as non-productive. CDR3 was defined by IMGT convention, running from the second conserved V-encoded cysteine to the conserved J-encoded phenylalanine. Sequences without an unambiguous match to a single V gene segment were excluded from the earlier analysis of approximately 560 of the donors. An earlier analysis of some 610 of the donors called V segments functional above 56.7% productive rearrangements and segregating when the between-donor standard deviation exceeded 5%. A statistical classification framework was developed to diagnose cytomegalovirus status using the catalog of TCR beta chain sequences. A later analysis assigned V and J genes by comparing TCR nucleotide sequences with IMGT/GENE-DB human TR gene sequences. In a later analysis, CDR3 sequences and most-parsimonious VDJ recombination scenarios were assigned using the TCRdist pipeline. A later analysis defined each TCR beta chain by its CDR3 amino acid sequence plus V-gene family, and excluded reads lacking a unique V-gene family. In a later analysis, 450 to 600 highly shared, low-generation-probability nucleotide sequences were removed to address suspected cross-contamination and a sequencing artifact. In a later analysis, a clonal expansion index for each public chain was calculated from normalized within-repertoire ranks of inferred template counts. In a later analysis, generation probabilities were computed using a VDJ recombination model fitted to out-of-frame rearrangements, and the results were checked against IGoR. In a later analysis, TCR-TCR, TCR-HLA and TCR-CMV co-occurrence was scored with hypergeometric tests, and a repertoire-size bias correction was applied to TCR pairs. In a later analysis, false discovery rates were estimated by permuting HLA or CMV assignments 20 times. In a later analysis, co-occurring TCRs were grouped with DBSCAN, and TCRdist sequence similarity was added when clustering was performed within HLA-allele-positive subsets. Repertoires with fewer than 30,000 or more than 120,000 public chains were left out of co-occurrence clustering, as were about 5 repertoires with anomalous nucleotide sharing. TCRdb carries this immuneACCESS record with in-frame sequences only. Its versions omit some clonotypes, under half of them owing to an unresolved V gene in the studies checked, with the rest unexplained. V, J and clone size reflect that table, while D and trimming were determined from the DNA. The sample table records about 150,000 clones; about two thirds of these occur just once. In total, the top ten clones hold about 4.5% of the sample.

The data were taken from a study of cytomegalovirus exposure and HLA in healthy donors (dated by TCRdb to about 2017). Concerning the study at large: In an earlier analysis of under 750 of the donors, around 290 Gb of sequence data and 90 million to 120 million unique TCR beta sequences from 150 million to 200 million T cells were reported. A later analysis re-examined previously published TCR beta repertoires from roughly 720 donors and added high-resolution HLA genotyping to investigate patterns of TCR occurrence. In an earlier analysis of more than 550 of the donors, high-throughput TCR beta sequencing was used to judge whether each TCR beta V gene segment behaved as functional or pseudogenic. Donor age, sex, ethnicity and CMV serostatus were collected together with the repertoire data. Of the 350 to 450 genotyped donors, 65% to 90% fell in the genetic ancestry cluster associated with self-reported Caucasian donors. HLA typing covered class I and class II loci at four-digit resolution. A later genetic analysis took genome-wide SNP genotypes for about three fifths of the 666 donors and used that subset as a discovery cohort. Because of strong linkage in the cohort, roughly five DR-DQ haplotypes were treated as single units for association and clustering. The T cell repertoires of some 700 subjects were profiled by immunosequencing and related to cytomegalovirus serostatus. Across 398 genotyped donors of the cohort, an average of 235,054 unique TCR beta nucleotide sequences per donor were sequenced, and roughly 18% of those sequences were non-productive. The study was designed to test whether signatures of past pathogen exposure could be identified by cataloging public T cell receptors. In addition to the first cohort of about 650 subjects, a separate validation cohort of over 90 different subjects was used. An early release that covered fewer than 750 HLA-typed donors contained about 300 gigabases of sequencing data and 65 million to 100 million unique TCR sequences. To predict cytomegalovirus infection status, the study combined high-throughput TCR immunosequencing, statistical association of individual TCRs with disease status, and machine learning. The number of donors typed differed by locus, with 629-630 for A, B, C, DRB1 and DQB1, 522 for DQA1, approximately 570 for DPA1, and under 490 for DPB1. All discovery cohort repertoires had been generated on a single sequencing platform. The later analysis used no new phenotypic data to find candidate immune exposures, relying instead on TCR beta sequences and their occurrence across donors. Points the paper makes about the study in general: The earlier analysis of about 600 of the donors excluded some 15 rarely observed V segments, including chromosome 9 orphons, because counts were too low. Because HLA typing was unavailable for some donors at each locus, only the typed subset was used in association tests. Across donors, most TCR sequences were observed very rarely, whereas some public TCRs were present in many individuals. Sequencing depth was assumed to be roughly uniform across donors in the presence/absence analyses, though that assumption may not hold. When HLA alleles, especially DR and DQ, strongly co-occurred, TCR associations were difficult to assign to individual alleles. CMV serostatus was the only immune exposure information available for the cohort. Correlated functional status among segregating V segments might be attributable to linkage disequilibrium, but an unknown experimental factor could not be ruled out. In a later analysis, 16,951 TCR beta sequences were associated with specific HLA alleles at a false discovery rate of 0.05. The cohort was sequenced for TCR beta chains only, and without alpha or paired-chain data the features that could be detected were limited. A total of fewer than 200 TCR beta chains were listed by the study as associated with cytomegalovirus. In a later analysis, HLA-associated TCR beta chains showed more clonal expansion and lower generation probabilities than non-associated chains that were equally common. Some IMGT-functional V segments, including TRBV6-2 and TRBV6-3, could not be distinguished by the 87-base-pair reads and were therefore excluded. A cluster of highly shared sequence variants was judged likely to represent a technical artifact of the sequencing pipeline. Compared with the approximately 670-donor mean, donors in an Asian-associated ancestry cluster had fewer N-insertions in productive TCRs, according to a later genetic analysis. A further reported finding was that TCR beta sequences accurately predicted the HLA-A and HLA-B alleles for most subjects in the first cohort. The authors suggested that the approach could potentially be extended to other disease states and immunological phenotypes. A later analysis found that most CMV-associated TCR beta chains appeared HLA-restricted, with HLA associations seemingly driven largely by CMV exposure. A later analysis reported that several top co-occurrence clusters appeared linked to parvovirus B19, influenza, CMV and Epstein-Barr virus. In both the original and validation cohorts, the classifier was reported to diagnose cytomegalovirus status with high specificity and sensitivity. V-gene and J-gene trimming of TCR beta chains was associated with a missense DCLRE1C variant in a later genetic analysis, and the association was replicated in an independent cohort. In a later analysis, TCR association rates were found to vary across HLA loci, with the most associated TCRs seen for DRB1 alleles and the fewest for HLA-C alleles. Broadly in line with IMGT annotations, most TCR beta V segments showed up in productive rearrangements about 87% or about 30% of the time in an earlier analysis of 450 to 600 of the donors. A few of the identified cytomegalovirus-associated TCR beta chains were confirmed in vitro to be specific for cytomegalovirus antigens.

In total, roughly 670 healthy bone marrow donors made up the cohort. At the time of sampling, every cohort member was nominally healthy, though immune exposures that went unrecorded were likely present. The donor tested CMV seronegative, placing the donor among the 350 to 400 seronegative members of the cohort. A peripheral blood sample was collected from each donor, and TCR beta sequencing was performed on peripheral blood mononuclear cells. Genomic DNA was extracted from the blood cell samples with the Qiagen DNeasy Blood Extraction Kit. V and J are trimmed by 5 bases and 2 bases, and the gene matches miss 8 bases of the junction. The cysteine opens and the phenylalanine closes a CDR3 of 16 amino acids. Only the CDR3 DNA stays, 48 bases, in frame from base 1. From a lookup of the germline V gene, CDR1 and CDR2 are SGHNT and YENEEA.

The sequence is built from TRBV11-3 and TRBJ2-3; 9 junctional bases match TRBD1. Specimen: PBMCs. The clonotype originates from a man aged 55 to 70 in good health and CMV-seronegative. The CDR3 protein sequence reads: CASSLSTGGVTDTQYF. The DNA sequence reads TGTGCCAGCAGCCTTTCGACAGGGGGGGTCACAGATACGCAGTATTTT.